This T cell receptor beta chain comes out of a study of blood T cell repertoires in COVID-19. CDR1 SGDLS and CDR2 YYNGEE come from the germline V gene. CDR3 length: 14 residues. The V gene lost 0 bases and the J gene lost 6 bases, with 10 bases spanning the gap. Source study methods: Nucleated cell number was recorded as an estimate derived from reference gene primer amplification. Sequenced by immunoSEQ multiplex PCR; TCRdb stores in-frame clones only, minus some. V and J calls and clone size are those listed in that table; D and trimming were worked out from the DNA. The sample contains 200,000 to 250,000 clones, roughly 80% of which appear only once.

This rearrangement joins TRBV9 to TRBJ2-1; no reliable D call. Sequenced input: peripheral blood. This clonotype originated in a woman older than 75 with active or convalescent COVID-19. In DNA form, the CDR3 reads TGTGCCAGCAGCGTAGGTAGCACCTTCAATGAGCAGTTCTTC. Translation: CASSVGSTFNEQFF.